One and the same sample provided the 17 T cell receptor beta chains below, sequenced in a study of spatial heterogeneity in lung cancer. Study findings and constraints: Counts that tracked tumor mutation counts were those of expanded intratumoral alpha and beta TCRs.

Documented time point: sample taken at primary tumor resection. TCRdb called the 5' RACE reads again in MiXCR, with one record for every CDR3 protein. The table shows 4,000 to 5,500 distinct CDR3 sequences, with over 10% occurring only once. The antigens of these receptors remain unknown. The sample consisted of lung tumor tissue, taken at surgery. These receptors originate from a male donor with early-stage non-small cell lung cancer.

There are many counts of this clonotype. Since it is a stray read in a library aimed at alpha chains, this beta chain has a size that is not meaningful. This chain uses TRBV19 with TRBJ2-5; D might be TRBD1 (5 bases). The CDR3 runs to 14 residues. The V end was cut by 1 base, the J end by 1 base, with 7 bases between. The germline V gene has CDR1 LNHDA and CDR2 SQIVND (reference sequence). CDR3 nucleotide sequence: TGTGCCAGTAGTATAGGACAGACCCAAGAGACCCAGTACTTC. Translated, it gives CASSIGQTQETQYF. Full variable domain (missing parts from reference TRBV19 and TRBJ2-5): DGGITQSPKYLFRKEGQNVTLSCEQNLNHDAMYWYRQDPGQGLRLIYYSQIVNDFQKGDIAEGYSVSREKKESFPLTVTSAQKNPTAFYLCASSIGQTQETQYFGPGTRLLVL.

In its sample, this clonotype ranks as medium-sized. This beta chain is an off-target read within a library intended for alpha chains, so its frequency means little. This rearrangement joins TRBV7-3 to TRBJ2-1; 7 bases agree with TRBD1. J was trimmed by 1 base and V by 1 base; bases with no gene match: 4. The CDR3 covers 16 residues. CDR1 and CDR2 from the germline V gene are SGHTA and FQGTGA. DNA of the CDR3: TGTGCCAGCAGCTTAATGGCAGGGGGTTCCTACAATGAGCAGTTCTTC. Residues: CASSLMAGGSYNEQFF.

Worth noting for this clonotype: The size of this beta chain means little, since it is a stray read in a library made for alpha chains. The gene calls are TRBV29-1 and TRBJ1-1, with D uncertain. V was clipped by 7 bases and J by 5 bases, with 11 bases between them. The CDR3 has 11 residues. Germline assignment: CDR1 SQVTM and CDR2 ANQGSEA. The CDR3 sequence is CSATLRTEAFF. Written as DNA, the CDR3 is TGCAGCGCAACGTTACGAACTGAAGCTTTCTTT.

About this clonotype: This beta chain is off target for a library built for alpha chains, so its abundance means little. The V gene is TRBV5-1, the J gene TRBJ2-7, with D tentatively TRBD2 (5 bases). Germline-derived CDR1 and CDR2 are SGHRS and YFSETQ. Trimming cost V 4 bases and J 4 bases, with 18 bases left between them. The CDR3 loop spans 15 amino acids. In DNA, the CDR3 is TGCGCCAGCAGCCTCACCGCAGGCGGAGGTTACGAGCAGTACTTC. As protein: CASSLTAGGGYEQYF.

This clonotype was seen repeatedly, ten times or more. Little can be read into the size of this beta chain, an off-target read in a library designed for alpha chains. V and J are TRBV28 and TRBJ2-3; D remains ambiguous. V was pared by 2 bases and J by 6 bases, with 6 bases between. Germline V gene sequence: CDR1 MDHEN, CDR2 SYDVKM. This CDR3 region has 12 residues. The CDR3 nucleotides are TGTGCCAGCAGTTTAATTTTTGATACGCAGTATTTT. Translated: CASSLIFDTQYF.

In its sample, this clonotype was seen many times. Because the library targeted alpha chains, this beta chain is an off-target read whose size means little. The chain employs TRBV6-2 or TRBV6-3 and TRBJ2-7; 13 bases are a match to TRBD2. The germline gives CDR1 MNHEY, CDR2 SVGEGT. This CDR3 contains 16 residues. The V segment lost 6 bases and the J segment 4 bases; nucleotides outside the gene matches: 9. The CDR3 protein is CASSRTSGGLGYEQYF. CDR3 sequence (DNA): TGTGCCAGCAGCCGGACTAGCGGGGGCCTCGGATACGAGCAGTACTTC.

This clonotype was seen many times. This beta chain is a stray read from a library made for alpha chains; its abundance is not meaningful. The chain uses TRBV18 and TRBJ2-1; either TRBD1 or TRBD2 may fit D (6 bases each). CDR3 size: 12 residues. V was shortened by 3 bases and J by 10 bases, with 10 bases between the two germline ends. Germline lookup yields CDR1 KGHSH and CDR2 LQKENI. In DNA form, the CDR3 reads TGTGCCAGCTCACCCGGGGGCTCGGAGCAGTTCTTC. Amino acids: CASSPGGSEQFF.

This clonotype was seen many times. This beta chain is an unintended read in a library built for alpha chains; its size means little. The V call is TRBV20-1, the J call TRBJ2-7; D is unresolved. The V gene lost 0 bases and the J gene lost 7 bases, with 16 bases spanning the gap. This CDR3 has 14 residues. Germline loops: CDR1 DFQATT, CDR2 SNEGSKA (reference sequence). The CDR3 reads CSARDTPDNGEQYF. In DNA, the CDR3 is TGCAGTGCTAGAGATACCCCAGATAACGGGGAGCAGTACTTC.

This clonotype was counted ten times or more. This beta chain was picked up by a library intended for alpha chains and is off target, so its count carries little meaning. V usage is TRBV6-2 or TRBV6-3 and J usage is TRBJ2-2; possible D gene TRBD1, 7 bases. The V gene's germline CDR1 is MNHEY and CDR2 SVGEGT. The V and J ends lost 0 bases and 5 bases respectively, with 10 bases between them. The CDR3 is 15 residues long. Here the CDR3 DNA reads TGTGCCAGCAGTTACTCGGCAGGGGGGACCGGGGAGCTGTTTTTT. This sequence encodes CASSYSAGGTGELFF.

The sample holds many counts of this clonotype. This beta chain came through as a stray read in a library set up for alpha chains, and its size says little. The chain couples TRBV16 to TRBJ1-5; 9 bases map to TRBD1. Per germline, CDR1 KGHSY and CDR2 FQNENV. The CDR3 totals 15 residues. V shed 6 bases, J shed 2 bases, and the junction held 5 bases outside the gene matches. Here the CDR3 DNA reads TGTGCCAGCAGTCAGTGGACAGGGGGCAATCAGCCCCAGCATTTT. Its protein is CASSQWTGGNQPQHF. The full variable domain, completed using reference TRBV16 and TRBJ1-5, is GEEVAQTPKHLVRGEGQKAKLYCAPIKGHSYVFWYQQVLKNEFKFLISFQNENVFDETGMPKERFSAKCLPNSPCSLEIQATKLEDSAVYFCASSQWTGGNQPQHFGDGTRLSIL.

This clonotype is medium-sized within its sample. This beta chain came through as a stray read in a library set up for alpha chains, and its size says little. V is TRBV2 and J is TRBJ1-5; D may be TRBD1 (6 bases). The CDR3 totals 14 residues. The germline V gene encodes CDR1 SNHLY and CDR2 FYNNEI. V shed 6 bases and J shed 3 bases, with 12 bases lying between them. The DNA of the CDR3 is TGTGCCAGCAGCGGGGACAACTCCAATCAGCCCCAGCATTTT. Translating gives CASSGDNSNQPQHF.

By proportion, this clonotype is medium-sized. The library was designed around alpha chains, so this beta chain is a stray read whose abundance carries little weight. The chain couples TRBV29-1 to TRBJ2-7, with D maybe TRBD1 (7 bases). Trimming removed 1 base from V and 2 bases from J, with 15 bases in between. The germline CDR1 and CDR2 sequences are SQVTM and ANQGSEA. The CDR3 contains 15 residues. Here the CDR3 DNA reads TGCAGCGTTGAAGGCGGGACAGCCCAAACCTACGAGCAGTACTTC. As protein: CSVEGGTAQTYEQYF.

This clonotype was recorded at least ten times. A library made for alpha chains picked up this beta chain off target, so its size means little. J is TRBJ1-4 and V is TRBV19; perhaps TRBD1 as D (6 bases). The CDR3 runs 15 residues. V dropped 9 bases and J dropped 1 base, with 15 bases sitting between them. CDR1 and CDR2 from the germline V gene are LNHDA and SQIVND (reference sequence). The CDR3 sequence is CASSGAVLTNEKLFF. The CDR3, as DNA: TGTGCCAGCTCAGGGGCGGTTTTAACTAATGAAAAACTGTTTTTT.

This clonotype came up many times. At one boundary the junction diverges from the germline segment, which might be a read error. For a library built for alpha chains, this beta chain is a stray read; little rests on its size. The V and J genes are TRBV7-8 and TRBJ2-1; TRBD2 might be the D (6 bases). Germline loops: CDR1 SGHVS, CDR2 FQNEAQ. This CDR3 contains 15 residues. The DNA for the CDR3 is TGTGCCAGCAGCCTAGCCATGGGGGGACGTGGTGAGCAGTTCTTC. This codes for CASSLAMGGRGEQFF.

This clonotype was seen repeatedly, ten times or more. This beta chain slipped into a library made for alpha chains as a stray read, so its size is not meaningful. V is TRBV5-5 and J is TRBJ1-5; D remains ambiguous. Trimming cost V 4 bases and J 4 bases, with 9 bases left between them. The CDR3 contains 13 residues. Looked up from germline, CDR1 is SGHKS and CDR2 is YYEKEE (reference sequence). In DNA form, the CDR3 reads TGTGCCAGCAGCCCTTCTATAAATCAGCCCCAGCATTTT. Its protein is CASSPSINQPQHF. The full variable domain, rest sourced from reference TRBV5-5 and TRBJ1-5, is DAGVTQSPTHLIKTRGQQVTLRCSPISGHKSVSWYQQVLGQGPQFIFQYYEKEERGRGNFPDRFSARQFPNYSSELNVNALLLGDSALYLCASSPSINQPQHFGDGTRLSIL.

In this sample, this clonotype turned up many times. A library made for alpha chains picked up this beta chain off target, so its size means little. This CDR3 reads CSAPHRTGDNSPLHF. Here the CDR3 DNA reads TGCAGTGCTCCCCACCGGACAGGAGATAATTCACCCCTCCACTTT. The chain combines TRBV20-1 with TRBJ1-6, with 7 bases matching TRBD1. The V and J ends lost 5 bases and 5 bases, in that order; junction bases with no gene match: 9. The CDR3 has 15 residues. CDR1 and CDR2 from the germline V gene are DFQATT and SNEGSKA (reference sequence).

A remark on this clonotype: This beta chain lies outside the target of a library built for alpha chains; its clone size means little. This rearrangement joins TRBV6-2 or TRBV6-3 to TRBJ2-5, with D possibly being TRBD1 (7 bases). Germline CDR1 reads MNHEY; CDR2 reads SVGEGT. V dropped 0 bases and J dropped 5 bases, with 10 bases sitting between them. The CDR3 has 14 amino acids. The CDR3 nucleotides read TGTGCCAGCAGTTACTCGCAGGGGGGTGAGACCCAGTACTTC. Amino acid sequence: CASSYSQGGETQYF.